The rows below give T cell receptor beta chains drawn from one sample of a study of cytomegalovirus exposure and HLA in healthy donors. Assay: immunoSEQ multiplex PCR; the TCRdb copy retains only in-frame clones and omits some. The sample carries about 180,000 clones, around 80% recorded once. Specimen: PBMCs. These receptors came from a man younger than 35 in good health and CMV-seronegative. The CDR3 runs from the conserved cysteine through the conserved F or W. The order of the fields is clone size, V gene, D gene, J gene, CDR3 DNA, CDR3 protein. D genes are given only for firm matches. The listing skips clone size in some rows; elsewhere it reads once, few, many or a size class.

>few|TRBV6-5|TRBD1|TRBJ2-2
TGTGCCAGCTCGCAGGGACAGGGTAGAACCGGGGAGCTGTTTTTT
CASSQGQGRTGELFF
>NA|TRBV29-1|TRBD1|TRBJ2-7
TGCAGCGTTGAAACCTCCGGGACAGGGCTATACGAGCAGTACTTC
CSVETSGTGLYEQYF
>NA|TRBV18|TRBD2|TRBJ2-1
TGTGCCAGCTCACCCATTAGCGGGAGGGCCTACAATGAGCAGTTCTTC
CASSPISGRAYNEQFF
>NA|TRBV7-3|TRBD2|TRBJ2-1
TGTGCCAGCAGCCCCTCCGGGACTAGCGGGGGGGTTAAAGAGCAGTTCTTC
CASSPSGTSGGVKEQFF
>NA|TRBV4-3|NA|TRBJ2-2
TGCGCCAGCAGCCAAGAAGCTTTAGTGAACACCGGGGAGCTGTTTTTT
CASSQEALVNTGELFF
>few|TRBV30|TRBD1|TRBJ1-5
TGTGCCTGGAGTGAACAGGGGAATCAGCCCCAGCATTTT
CAWSEQGNQPQHF
>NA|TRBV11-1|NA|TRBJ1-1
TGTGCCAGCAGCTTACACCGTAACAGGGCGAACACTGAAGCTTTCTTT
CASSLHRNRANTEAFF
>NA|TRBV7-8|NA|TRBJ2-4
TGTGCCAGCAGCTCCTATGTCCCGGGGGTCGCCAAAAACATTCAGTACTTC
CASSSYVPGVAKNIQYF
>NA|TRBV19|NA|TRBJ1-2
TGTGCCAGCACCCCGGGACTAGGACAAGGGCGAAACTATGGCTACACCTTC
CASTPGLGQGRNYGYTF
>NA|TRBV4-3|TRBD2|TRBJ2-1
TGCGCCAGCAGCCGATCCGCCGGGACTAGCGGGAGAGATGAGCAGTTCTTC
CASSRSAGTSGRDEQFF
>NA|TRBV6-6|NA|TRBJ1-2
TGTGCCAGCAGTACCGACAGGTACGGCTACACCTTC
CASSTDRYGYTF
>NA|TRBV7-8|NA|TRBJ2-3
TGTGCCAGCAGCGCTGGGGGGTCGACAGATACGCAGTATTTT
CASSAGGSTDTQYF
>NA|TRBV7-8|TRBD2|TRBJ2-7
TGTGCCAGCAGCTCGAAGTTAGCGGGAGGGTCATACGAGCAGTACTTC
CASSSKLAGGSYEQYF
>NA|TRBV2|NA|TRBJ1-2
TGTGCCAGCAGTGAACAGTCTCGGGGTGGCTACCCCTTC
CASSEQSRGGYPF
>NA|TRBV9|TRBD2|TRBJ2-5
TGTGCCAGCAGCCCCAAGTTGAGCGGGGGGGCGGACCCCCAGTACTTC
CASSPKLSGGADPQYF
>few|TRBV6-5|TRBD1|TRBJ1-1
TGTGCCAGCAGTTACTCCGGACAGGTGAACACTGAAGCTTTCTTT
CASSYSGQVNTEAFF
>NA|TRBV2|TRBD2|TRBJ2-2
TGTGCCAGCAGGGGGGGGAATGTCGGGGAGCTGTTTTTT
CASRGGNVGELFF
>NA|TRBV30|NA|TRBJ1-1
TGTGCCTGGAGTGTAGGAGGGGTCACTGAAGCTTTCTTT
CAWSVGGVTEAFF
>NA|TRBV7-8|NA|TRBJ2-5
TGTGCCAGCAGCCGTACGGTAGAGACCCAGTACTTC
CASSRTVETQYF
>NA|TRBV7-9|TRBD1|TRBJ2-2
TGTGCCAGCAGCCAACGACAGGGTTTGAAGACCGGGGAGCTGTTTTTT
CASSQRQGLKTGELFF
>NA|TRBV4-1|NA|TRBJ2-7
TGCGCCAGCAGCCAAGGGCGAGGAACCTACGAGCAGTACTTC
CASSQGRGTYEQYF
>few|TRBV4-1|NA|TRBJ2-1
TGCGCCAGCAGCGCACCGGCGTCTAGCTTTCGGTTCTTC
CASSAPASSFRFF
>NA|TRBV4-1|TRBD2|TRBJ2-1
TGCGCCAGCAGCCAAGTAGAGGGAGGGTACAATGAGCAGTTCTTC
CASSQVEGGYNEQFF
>NA|TRBV7-2|NA|TRBJ2-3
TGTGCCAGCAGCTTAGTTGGCGGGACCACAGATACGCAGTATTTT
CASSLVGGTTDTQYF
>NA|TRBV4-2|TRBD2|TRBJ2-7
TGTGCCAGCAGCCAAGTCTCGTCTAGCGGGACGAGGAGCTCCTACGAGCAGTACTTC
CASSQVSSSGTRSSYEQYF
>NA|TRBV18|TRBD2|TRBJ2-7
TGTGCCAGCGTGGGACTAGCGGGAGTAGGTGAGCAGTACTTC
CASVGLAGVGEQYF
>NA|TRBV2|TRBD2|TRBJ2-3
TGTGCCAGCCCAATAGCGGGGCCTCCTCTCACAGATACGCAGTATTTT
CASPIAGPPLTDTQYF
>NA|TRBV13|TRBD2|TRBJ2-7
TGTGCCAGCAGCTTAGGTAGCGGGGTGGCCTACGAGCAGTACTTC
CASSLGSGVAYEQYF
>NA|TRBV19|TRBD1|TRBJ2-3
TGTGCCAGTAGTGTGACAGGGCCCCCCACAGATACGCAGTATTTT
CASSVTGPPTDTQYF
>NA|TRBV7-9|TRBD1|TRBJ1-1
TGTGCCAGCAGCCTGACAGGGCAAACTGAAGCTTTCTTT
CASSLTGQTEAFF
>NA|TRBV18|NA|TRBJ1-5
TGTGCCAGCTCACCCTTAGGACGGGAAAGCAATCAGCCCCAGCATTTT
CASSPLGRESNQPQHF
>NA|TRBV20-1|NA|TRBJ1-2
TGCAGTGCAGCGGGGGTTTGGGGCTACACCTTC
CSAAGVWGYTF
>NA|TRBV5-1|TRBD1|TRBJ2-1
TGCGCCAGCAGCAGTACCGGGACAGCCTACAATGAGCAGTTCTTC
CASSSTGTAYNEQFF